A single sample is the source of the 22 T cell receptor beta chains below, sequenced in a study of OX40 agonist ivuxolimab in advanced cancers. The protocol was immunoSEQ multiplex PCR, while the TCRdb copy is restricted to in-frame clones and leaves out a portion. Seen here are tens of thousands of clones, more than 80% observed once, and the top ten hold around 0.51%. This specimen was CD4+ or CD8+ T cells sorted from blood, taken in a trial of the OX40 agonist ivuxolimab. The source of these receptors is an adult with an advanced solid tumor such as melanoma, head and neck, liver or kidney cancer.

CDR3 coding DNA: TGCGCCAGCAGCTGGGACGGTGGGAACACTGAAGCTTTCTTT. Translated, it gives CASSWDGGNTEAFF. This chain links TRBV5-1 with TRBJ1-1, with D possibly TRBD1 on 5 matching bases. The CDR3 runs 14 residues. Per germline, CDR1 SGHRS and CDR2 YFSETQ. Trimming left V 3 bases short and J 1 base short, with 10 bases between.

This CDR3 is CASSIGGGRLDIQYF. Written as DNA, the CDR3 is TGTGCCAGTAGTATAGGAGGGGGCAGATTGGACATTCAGTACTTC. The rearrangement links TRBV19 to TRBJ2-4; TRBD1 matches 7 bases. This CDR3 comprises 15 residues. V was clipped by 1 base and J by 8 bases; unmatched bases: 8. Germline CDR1 is LNHDA and CDR2 is SQIVND (reference sequence).

This chain links TRBV11-1 with TRBJ2-7, with D hard to call. The germline V gene has CDR1 SGHAT and CDR2 FQDESV (reference sequence). The CDR3 has 14 amino acids. V shed 5 bases and J shed 2 bases, with 13 bases lying between them. CDR3 in amino acids: CASSPWAGTYEQYF. CDR3 nucleotides: TGTGCCAGCAGCCCCTGGGCAGGCACCTACGAGCAGTACTTC.

This rearrangement joins TRBV7-2 to TRBJ2-1; D remains unclear. Germline CDR1 reads SGHTA; CDR2 reads FQGNSA. This CDR3 has 14 amino acids. Trimming pared 1 base from V and 7 bases from J, leaving 11 bases between. For the CDR3, the DNA is TGTGCCAGCAGCTTAGGCCCCTTTGTAAATGAGCAGTTCTTC. Protein product: CASSLGPFVNEQFF.

This chain links TRBV4-1 with TRBJ2-6; TRBD1 matches at 8 bases. The V gene's germline CDR1 is MGHRA and CDR2 YSYEKL. Unmatched junction bases numbered 8, after V lost 4 bases and J lost 3 bases. CDR3 length: 17 amino acids. CDR3 bases: TGCGCCAGCAGCCCGCAGGGGGCAGGAGGTGGGGCCAACGTCCTGACTTTC. Its translation is CASSPQGAGGGANVLTF.

The J gene is TRBJ2-1, the V gene TRBV7-3; 10 bases are a match to TRBD2. Trimming removed 5 bases from V and 4 bases from J; junction bases left unmatched: 8. Per the germline V gene, CDR1 is SGHTA and CDR2 is FQGTGA. CDR3 length equals 16 residues. The CDR3 nucleotides are TGTGCCAGCAGCGTTTCCGGGACTAGCGCTTACAATGAGCAGTTCTTC. Its protein is CASSVSGTSAYNEQFF. Filled out from reference TRBV7-3 and TRBJ2-1, the complete variable domain reads GAGVSQTPSNKVTEKGKYVELRCDPISGHTALYWYRQSLGQGPEFLIYFQGTGAADDSGLPNDRFFAVRPEGSVSTLKIQRTERGDSAVYLCASSVSGTSAYNEQFFGPGTRLTVL.

The V gene is TRBV30, the J gene TRBJ1-4; D remains unclear. Germline CDR1 reads GTSNPN; CDR2 reads SVGIG (reference sequence). CDR3 size: 14 residues. V dropped 3 bases and J dropped 8 bases, with 16 bases sitting between them. CDR3 bases: TGTGCCTGGAGCCCCCTTGCCCATCGGGAAAAACTGTTTTTT. Its translation is CAWSPLAHREKLFF.

A single count supports this clone. V gene TRBV5-1 combines with J gene TRBJ2-5, with TRBD1 matching 10 bases. Germline lookup yields CDR1 SGHRS and CDR2 YFSETQ. The CDR3 runs 15 residues. Trimming removed 2 bases from V and 3 bases from J; junction bases left unmatched: 4. The CDR3, as DNA: TGCGCCAGCAGCTTCGCCGGGACAGGGGAAGAGACCCAGTACTTC. It is translated as CASSFAGTGEETQYF.

The rearrangement joins TRBV4-3 to TRBJ2-7; the match to TRBD2 covers 12 bases. CDR3 length equals 16 residues. The J segment lost 6 bases and the V segment lost 1 base, leaving 7 bases of the junction unmatched. Germline V gene data show CDR1 as LGHNA and CDR2 as YSLEER. The CDR3 region has the DNA TGCGCCAGCAGCCAAGGTGCTAGCGGGAGGGCCGCCGAGCAGTACTTC. It yields the protein CASSQGASGRAAEQYF.

The CDR3 DNA follows: TGTGCCAGCAGCTCGGGGGCTTACAATGAGCAGTTCTTC. Protein sequence: CASSSGAYNEQFF. This chain joins TRBV7-9 and TRBJ2-1; D could derive from TRBD1 or TRBD2 (6 bases each). This CDR3 spans 13 amino acids. Trimming shortened V by 4 bases and J by 4 bases, and 8 bases separated the two germline ends. Germline values: CDR1 SEHNR, CDR2 FQNEAQ (reference sequence).

This chain links TRBV9 with TRBJ2-7; TRBD2 agrees at 9 bases. Germline CDR1 reads SGDLS; CDR2 reads YYNGEE. The CDR3 totals 15 residues. V shed 0 bases, J shed 2 bases, and the junction held 3 bases outside the gene matches. CDR3 loop: CASSVEPSGTYEQYF. The CDR3 DNA follows: TGTGCCAGCAGCGTAGAGCCTAGCGGGACCTACGAGCAGTACTTC.

The CDR3 loop is CASSAPGLKQFF. For the CDR3, the DNA is TGTGCCAGCAGCGCTCCAGGGTTAAAGCAGTTCTTC. This rearrangement joins TRBV11-1 to TRBJ2-1; tentative D call: TRBD1 (5 bases). Germline CDR1 reads SGHAT; CDR2 reads FQDESV (reference sequence). With 5 bases removed from V and 11 bases from J, the gap between germline ends came to 13 bases. The CDR3 contains 12 residues.

This clone was counted between two and nine times. An end of the junction differs from the germline gene, which may be a read error. The gene calls are TRBV7-7 and TRBJ1-1; no definite D call. This CDR3 region has 13 residues. Germline CDR1 reads SSHAT; CDR2 reads FNYEAQ (reference sequence). This chain's CDR3 is CASSDGLNTEAFF. The DNA for the CDR3 is TGTGCTAGCAGTGACGGTTTGAACACTGAAGCTTTCTTT.

The V call is TRBV29-1, the J call TRBJ2-7, with D possibly being TRBD1 (6 bases). The CDR3 totals 12 residues. Germline assignment: CDR1 SQVTM and CDR2 ANQGSEA. V lost 7 bases, J lost 2 bases, and 12 bases lay in between. The CDR3 here is CSATRTAYEQYF. The CDR3 DNA is TGCAGCGCAACAAGGACAGCCTACGAGCAGTACTTC.

This chain connects TRBV19 to TRBJ1-1; D gene ambiguous. Between the trimmed V and J ends, which lost 7 bases and 2 bases, there was a span of 17 bases. Germline V lookup: CDR1 LNHDA, CDR2 SQIVND (reference sequence). This CDR3 is 15 amino acids long. For the CDR3, the DNA is TGTGCCAGTAAAGTCCTCGATCAGGCTAACACTGAAGCTTTCTTT. Translated, it gives CASKVLDQANTEAFF.

The chain uses TRBV6-5 and TRBJ2-7; 7 bases fit TRBD1. Trimming at V came to 0 bases and at J to 3 bases, leaving 5 bases not matched to a gene. From germline, CDR1 is MNHEY and CDR2 SVGAGI. The CDR3 contains 15 residues. The DNA of the CDR3 is TGTGCCAGCAGTTACTCCGGGACAGCAGTCTACGAGCAGTACTTC. Protein product: CASSYSGTAVYEQYF.

This clone was observed a few times. The chain is built from TRBV28 and TRBJ2-1; 14 positions match TRBD2. Germline V gene lookup returns CDR1 MDHEN and CDR2 SYDVKM. V trimming: 8 bases; J trimming: 6 bases; junction bases outside the gene matches: 6. This CDR3 spans 15 amino acids. The CDR3 coding sequence is TGTGCCAGCGGGCGACTAGCGGGAGGGGTCAATGAGCAGTTCTTC. Encoded protein: CASGRLAGGVNEQFF. The full variable domain, rest sourced from reference TRBV28 and TRBJ2-1, is DVKVTQSSRYLVKRTGEKVFLECVQDMDHENMFWYRQDPGLGLRLIYFSYDVKMKEKGDIPEGYSVSREKKERFSLILESASTNQTSMYLCASGRLAGGVNEQFFGPGTRLTVL.

V and J are TRBV6-5 and TRBJ1-3; 11 bases fit TRBD1. There are 15 residues in the CDR3. Trimming took 6 bases from V and 8 from J; bases not matched to a gene: 9. From germline, CDR1 is MNHEY and CDR2 SVGAGI. The CDR3 DNA follows: TGTGCCAGCAGAGTCCCGGGACAGGGGGTAGACACCATATATTTT. Encoded protein: CASRVPGQGVDTIYF.

The chain uses TRBV28 and TRBJ2-2; 7 bases are a match to TRBD1. Germline V lookup: CDR1 MDHEN, CDR2 SYDVKM. Trimming at V came to 1 base and at J to 7 bases, leaving 12 bases not matched to a gene. The CDR3 runs to 17 residues. CDR3 region: CASSLSGQPQLRGELFF. CDR3 nucleotides: TGTGCCAGCAGTTTATCGGGACAGCCCCAGTTGCGCGGGGAGCTGTTTTTT.

The chain couples TRBV9 to TRBJ2-5; either TRBD1 or TRBD2 may supply D (5 bases each). Germline CDR1 is SGDLS and CDR2 is YYNGEE. The CDR3 sequence is 15 residues long. The V and J ends lost 5 bases and 0 bases respectively, with 14 bases between them. CDR3 amino acids: CASSSRDQYQETQYF. CDR3 bases: TGTGCCAGCAGTAGCCGGGACCAGTACCAAGAGACCCAGTACTTC.

This clone was detected only once. The chain has TRBV29-1 and TRBJ2-2, with D unresolved. The germline CDR1 and CDR2 sequences are SQVTM and ANQGSEA. This CDR3 contains 13 residues. The V and J ends lost 7 bases and 7 bases respectively, with 16 bases between them. The CDR3 protein is CSAAPLWGGELFF. The CDR3 DNA reads TGCAGCGCGGCCCCGCTATGGGGCGGGGAGCTGTTTTTT.

The V and J genes are TRBV28 and TRBJ1-1; unclear D gene. This CDR3 comprises 11 residues. Per germline, CDR1 MDHEN and CDR2 SYDVKM. V shed 5 bases and J shed 7 bases, with 8 bases lying between them. CDR3 region: CASSVYSEAFF. The DNA of the CDR3 is TGTGCCAGCAGTGTCTACAGTGAAGCTTTCTTT. Full variable domain (missing parts from reference TRBV28 and TRBJ1-1): DVKVTQSSRYLVKRTGEKVFLECVQDMDHENMFWYRQDPGLGLRLIYFSYDVKMKEKGDIPEGYSVSREKKERFSLILESASTNQTSMYLCASSVYSEAFFGQGTRLTVV.